Included here is one TCR beta chain sequence, with context. Its antigen has not been determined. No quality values exist for individual bases; no much larger clone is one base distant. The germline V gene specifies SGHVS as CDR1 and FQNEAQ as CDR2. V loses 3 bases at its end and J loses 0 bases; junction bases beyond the gene matches: 3. The CDR3 runs 15 amino acids, cysteine and phenylalanine included. Only CDR3 DNA remains: 45 bases, in frame from the first base. This sample was taken from a study of blood T cell repertoires in COVID-19 (dated by TCRdb to the early 2020s). About the full investigation: Samples covering the acute and convalescent phases of COVID-19 were provided by collaborators in the United States, Italy and Spain. Where available, HLA class I and class II types were taken from metadata supplied by the sample provider and were not determined by assay-based typing. Samples came from the ongoing ImmuneRACE study (first 160 participants) plus 1,254 subjects from 6 global collaborators. The repertoires were made available in a free public database intended to serve as a resource for research on the immune response to SARS-CoV-2. A de-identified subject ID, COVID-19 status, age in years and sex were almost always included in the sample metadata. Subjects who had been exposed to COVID-19, were actively infected with it, or had recovered from it provided the deeply sampled blood TCRbeta repertoires that made up the dataset. The prospective study material was composed of cDNA or gDNA derived from T cells, B-cell-depleted T cells, or PBMCs.

Results the study describes overall, beyond this receptor: Clinical and demographic metadata were provided uncurated, with the amount varying by source and participant.

The collaborating institutions used their own protocols to collect whole blood in K2EDTA tubes. For TCRbeta analysis, collaborators shipped samples in one of three forms: frozen whole blood, isolated PBMCs, or DNA extracted from either of those sample types. TCRbeta CDR3 regions were amplified from genomic DNA using the immunoSEQ Assay, a bias-controlled multiplex PCR. In the authors' own workflow: Within the assay, amplification of reference gene primers was used to estimate how many nucleated cells each sample contained. Sequence reads were collapsed and filtered to measure the absolute abundance of every unique TCRbeta CDR3 rearrangement. For each sample, productive Simpson clonality was calculated as the square root of Simpson's diversity index over productive rearrangements. TCRdb retrieved this table from immuneACCESS and kept in-frame rearrangements only. Not all clones are present; in checked studies, unresolved V genes account for under half, and no reason is known for the remainder. The V and J calls and clone size were taken over from that table, and D and trimming were inferred from the DNA. The sample table holds 140,000 to 150,000 clones, of which approximately 85% were seen once. 1.5% to 2% of the sample comes from the top ten.

The receptor was derived from a man between 70 and 80 years old with acute or convalescent COVID-19. The sample taken for sequencing was peripheral blood. The chain employs TRBV7-8 and TRBJ1-1; 8 middle bases align to TRBD1. The bases are TGTGCCAGCAGCTTGGGACAGGCAATGAACACTGAAGCTTTCTTT. It codes for CASSLGQAMNTEAFF.